Listed here is a single T cell receptor beta chain. Its antigen is undetermined. V shed 6 bases and J shed 1 base, with 13 bases lying between them. This CDR3 has 14 residues. The V gene's germline CDR1 is SNHLY and CDR2 FYNNEI. Depths of 1 in 200,000 to 1 in 1 million T cells were the sequencing target. Generated by immunoSEQ multiplex PCR, the TCRdb table keeps only in-frame clones and is missing some. The sample has 130,000 or so clones, roughly 80% seen once. The record originates from a study of cytotoxic CD8 clonotypes in ibrutinib-treated CLL. Study at large: Response samples came after a median about 12 months of treatment, range 6 to 36.

Points from the study as a whole: Measured clonality at baseline was greater than in age-matched healthy donors and tracked with circulating CD8+ T-cell counts. Rising at ibrutinib response, clonality subsequently fell back toward baseline at progression.

The sequencing here drew on PBMCs, taken after 12 months of ibrutinib treatment. This TCR derives from a human donor with chronic lymphocytic leukemia. The V and J genes are TRBV2 and TRBJ2-7, with D perhaps assigned TRBD1 or TRBD2 (5 bases each). DNA of the CDR3: TGTGCCAGCAGGAGGGACGAACTATCCTACGAGCAGTACTTC. Amino acids: CASRRDELSYEQYF.